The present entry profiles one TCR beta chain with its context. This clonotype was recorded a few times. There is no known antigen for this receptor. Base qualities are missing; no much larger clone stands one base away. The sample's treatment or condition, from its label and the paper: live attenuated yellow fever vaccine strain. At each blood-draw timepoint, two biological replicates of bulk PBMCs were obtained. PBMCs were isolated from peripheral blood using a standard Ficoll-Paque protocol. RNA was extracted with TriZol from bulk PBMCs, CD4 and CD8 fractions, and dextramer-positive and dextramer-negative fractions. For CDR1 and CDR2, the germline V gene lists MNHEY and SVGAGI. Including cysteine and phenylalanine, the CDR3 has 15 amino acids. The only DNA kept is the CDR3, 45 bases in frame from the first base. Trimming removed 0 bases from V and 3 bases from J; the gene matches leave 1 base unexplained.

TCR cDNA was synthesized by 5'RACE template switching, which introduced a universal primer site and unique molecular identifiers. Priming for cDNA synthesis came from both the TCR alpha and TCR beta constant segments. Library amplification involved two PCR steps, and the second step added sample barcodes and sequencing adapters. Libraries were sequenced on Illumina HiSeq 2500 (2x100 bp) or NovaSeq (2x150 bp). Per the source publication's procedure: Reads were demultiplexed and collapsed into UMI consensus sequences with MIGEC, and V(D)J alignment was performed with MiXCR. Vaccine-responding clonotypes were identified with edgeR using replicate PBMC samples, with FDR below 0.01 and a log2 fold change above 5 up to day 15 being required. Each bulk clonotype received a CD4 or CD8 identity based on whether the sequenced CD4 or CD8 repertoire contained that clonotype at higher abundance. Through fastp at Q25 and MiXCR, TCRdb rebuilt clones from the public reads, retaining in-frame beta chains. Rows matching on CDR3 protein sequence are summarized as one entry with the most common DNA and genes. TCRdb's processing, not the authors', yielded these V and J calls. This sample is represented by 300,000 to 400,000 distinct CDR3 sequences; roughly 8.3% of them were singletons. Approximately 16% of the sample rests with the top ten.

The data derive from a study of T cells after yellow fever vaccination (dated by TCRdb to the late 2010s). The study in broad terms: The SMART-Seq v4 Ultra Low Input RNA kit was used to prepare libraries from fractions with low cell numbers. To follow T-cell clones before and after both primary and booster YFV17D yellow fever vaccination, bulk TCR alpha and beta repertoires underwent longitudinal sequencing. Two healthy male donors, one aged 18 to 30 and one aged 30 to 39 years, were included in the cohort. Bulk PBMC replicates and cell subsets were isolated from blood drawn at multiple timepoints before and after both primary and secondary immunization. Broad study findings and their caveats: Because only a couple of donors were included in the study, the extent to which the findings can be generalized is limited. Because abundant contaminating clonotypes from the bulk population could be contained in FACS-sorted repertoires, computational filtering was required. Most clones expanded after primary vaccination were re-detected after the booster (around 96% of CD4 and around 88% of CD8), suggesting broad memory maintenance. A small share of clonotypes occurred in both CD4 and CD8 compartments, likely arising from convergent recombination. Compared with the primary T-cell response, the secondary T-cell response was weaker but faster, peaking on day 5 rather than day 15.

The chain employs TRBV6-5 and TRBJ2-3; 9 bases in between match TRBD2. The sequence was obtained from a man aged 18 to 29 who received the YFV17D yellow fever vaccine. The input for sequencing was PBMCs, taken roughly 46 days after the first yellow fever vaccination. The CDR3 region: CASSYSTSGTDTQYF. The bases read TGTGCCAGCAGTTACTCGACTAGCGGAACAGATACGCAGTATTTT.